This T cell receptor (beta chain) was recorded in a study of T cell repertoires in cytomegalovirus infection (dated by TCRdb to 2018 to 2020). Regarding the complete study: The HLA type of each donor mattered for the analysis, because public TCR beta signatures pointed to carriage of CMV infection along with the matching HLA type. Points the paper makes about the study in general: In both this cohort and an independent roughly 350-donor cohort, the cumulative frequency of public TCR beta family members distinguished carriers of CMV infection plus the relevant HLA type. The ex vivo response was dominated by HLA-C-restricted CMV-specific TCR beta clonotypes, which also provided the single most frequent clonotype in two of eight donors.

This clonotype was seen a few times. No cognate antigen has been identified for it. Per-base qualities were not stored, and no clone one base away is much larger. CDR1 SEHNR and CDR2 FQNEAQ were looked up in the germline V gene (reference sequence). Taken from cysteine to phenylalanine, the CDR3 has 15 residues. The kept DNA is CDR3 alone, 45 bases in frame from the first base. Trimmed from V: 2 bases; trimmed from J: 4 bases; junction bases lacking a gene match: 7. TCRdb names Illumina HiSeq 1500 as the instrument used. TCRdb reran the public reads through fastp at Q25 and MiXCR, keeping productive beta chains. When rows share a CDR3 protein, they turn into one entry using the most common DNA and genes. The sample records over 150,000 distinct CDR3 sequences, approximately 17% of which are singletons. Jointly, the top ten make up approximately 25% of the sample.

The sequenced sample consisted of CD8+ T cells from PBMCs. The rearranged chain carries TRBV7-9 and TRBJ1-1; TRBD1 lines up with 7 middle nucleotides. The receptor was derived from a human donor in good health (CMV status not recorded). Some clones in this sample may be carry-over from other donors' samples. The CDR3 loop reads CASSLPEGAGTEAFF. The DNA is TGTGCCAGCAGCTTACCCGAGGGGGCGGGCACTGAAGCTTTCTTT.